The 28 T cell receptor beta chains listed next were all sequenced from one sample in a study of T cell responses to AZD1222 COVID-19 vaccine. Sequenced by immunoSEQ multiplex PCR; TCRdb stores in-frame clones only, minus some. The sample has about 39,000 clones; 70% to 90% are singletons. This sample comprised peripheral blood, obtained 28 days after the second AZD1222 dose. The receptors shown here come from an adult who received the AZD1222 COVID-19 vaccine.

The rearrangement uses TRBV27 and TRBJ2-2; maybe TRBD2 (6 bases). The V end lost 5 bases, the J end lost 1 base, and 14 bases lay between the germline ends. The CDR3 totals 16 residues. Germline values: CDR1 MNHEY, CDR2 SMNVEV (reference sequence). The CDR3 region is CASSVPSGLNTGELFF. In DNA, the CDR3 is TGTGCCAGCAGTGTACCCTCGGGACTGAACACCGGGGAGCTGTTTTTT.

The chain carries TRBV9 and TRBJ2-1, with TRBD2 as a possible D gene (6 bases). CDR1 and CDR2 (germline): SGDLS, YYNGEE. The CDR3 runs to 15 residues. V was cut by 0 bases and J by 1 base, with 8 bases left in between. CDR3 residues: CASSVDAGSYNEQFF. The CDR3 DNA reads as TGTGCCAGCAGCGTAGATGCGGGATCCTACAATGAGCAGTTCTTC.

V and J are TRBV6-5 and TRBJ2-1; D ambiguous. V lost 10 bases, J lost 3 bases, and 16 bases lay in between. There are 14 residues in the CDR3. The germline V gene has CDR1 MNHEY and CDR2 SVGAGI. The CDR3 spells CATRVGGSYNEQFF. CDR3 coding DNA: TGTGCCACCCGGGTGGGCGGAAGCTACAATGAGCAGTTCTTC.

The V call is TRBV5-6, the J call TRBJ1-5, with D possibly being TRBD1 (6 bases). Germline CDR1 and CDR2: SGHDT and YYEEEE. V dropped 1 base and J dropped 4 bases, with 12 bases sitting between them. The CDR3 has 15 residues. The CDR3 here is CASSLRGAGNQPQHF. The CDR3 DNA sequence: TGTGCCAGCAGCTTGCGGGGGGCTGGGAATCAGCCCCAGCATTTT.

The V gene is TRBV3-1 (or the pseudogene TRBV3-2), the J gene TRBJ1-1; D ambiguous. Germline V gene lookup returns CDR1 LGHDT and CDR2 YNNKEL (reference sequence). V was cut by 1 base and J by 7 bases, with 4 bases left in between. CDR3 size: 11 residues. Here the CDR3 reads CASSQVVEAFF. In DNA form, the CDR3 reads TGTGCCAGCAGCCAAGTGGTTGAAGCTTTCTTT.

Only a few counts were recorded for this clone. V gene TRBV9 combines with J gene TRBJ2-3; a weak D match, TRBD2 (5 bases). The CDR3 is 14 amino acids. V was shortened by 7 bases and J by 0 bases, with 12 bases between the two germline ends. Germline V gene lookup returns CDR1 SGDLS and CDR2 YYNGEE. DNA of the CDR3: TGTGCCAGCGGCGGGCAGGTTAGCACAGATACGCAGTATTTT. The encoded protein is CASGGQVSTDTQYF.

The CDR3 sequence: CASGSNNVANQPQHF. DNA of the CDR3: TGTGCCAGCGGCTCAAACAATGTCGCGAATCAGCCCCAGCATTTT. The chain couples TRBV27 to TRBJ1-5; D gene uncertain. The V end lost 8 bases, the J end lost 4 bases, and 18 bases lay between the germline ends. CDR3 length: 15 residues. Germline V lookup: CDR1 MNHEY, CDR2 SMNVEV (reference sequence).

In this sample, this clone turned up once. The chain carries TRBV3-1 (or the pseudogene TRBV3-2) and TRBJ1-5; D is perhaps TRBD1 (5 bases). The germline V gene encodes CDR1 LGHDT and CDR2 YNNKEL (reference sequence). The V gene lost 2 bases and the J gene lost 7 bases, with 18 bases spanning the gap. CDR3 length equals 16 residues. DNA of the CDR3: TGTGCCAGCAGCCAACCCCACGGGGCCCACCGGCAGCCCCAGCATTTT. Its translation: CASSQPHGAHRQPQHF.

The DNA for the CDR3 is TGTGCCAGCGGCCCCGGACAGGGGGCCTATGGCTACACCTTC. Translating gives CASGPGQGAYGYTF. This sequence joins TRBV7-3 and TRBJ1-2; 11 nucleotides agree with TRBD1. The CDR3 contains 14 residues. The V segment lost 8 bases and the J segment 4 bases; nucleotides outside the gene matches: 6. In germline, CDR1 is SGHTA, CDR2 FQGTGA.

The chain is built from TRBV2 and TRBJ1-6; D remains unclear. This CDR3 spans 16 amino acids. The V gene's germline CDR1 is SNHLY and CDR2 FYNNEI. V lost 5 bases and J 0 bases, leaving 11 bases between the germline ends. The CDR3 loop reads CASSHERDSYNSPLHF. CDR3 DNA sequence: TGTGCCAGCAGTCACGAGAGGGACTCCTATAATTCACCCCTCCACTTT.

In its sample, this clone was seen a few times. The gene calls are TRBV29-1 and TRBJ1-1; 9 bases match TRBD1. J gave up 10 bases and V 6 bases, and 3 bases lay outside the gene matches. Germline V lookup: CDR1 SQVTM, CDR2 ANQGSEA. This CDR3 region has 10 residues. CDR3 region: CSVQQGAAFF. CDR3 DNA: TGCAGCGTCCAACAGGGGGCAGCTTTCTTT.

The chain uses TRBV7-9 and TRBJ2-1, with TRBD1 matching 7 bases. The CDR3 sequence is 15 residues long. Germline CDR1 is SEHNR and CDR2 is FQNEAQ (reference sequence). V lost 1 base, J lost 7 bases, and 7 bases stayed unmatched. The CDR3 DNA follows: TGTGCCAGCAGCTTAGGTCGGCAGGGGGAGAATGAGCAGTTCTTC. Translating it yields CASSLGRQGENEQFF.

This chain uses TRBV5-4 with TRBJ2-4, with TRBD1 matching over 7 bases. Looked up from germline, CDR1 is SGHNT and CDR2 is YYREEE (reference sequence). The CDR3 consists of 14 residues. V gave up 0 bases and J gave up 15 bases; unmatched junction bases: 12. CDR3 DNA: TGTGCCAGCAGCTTGGGGGGGTCGGGACAGCCAGGGTACTTC. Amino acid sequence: CASSLGGSGQPGYF.

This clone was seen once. The CDR3 protein is CATSVDNEQFF. The CDR3 nucleotides are TGTGCCACCAGTGTGGACAATGAGCAGTTCTTC. The chain carries TRBV24-1 and TRBJ2-1; no firm D call. V was clipped by 5 bases and J by 5 bases, with 3 bases between them. Looked up from germline, CDR1 is KGHDR and CDR2 is SFDVKD. This CDR3 has 11 residues.

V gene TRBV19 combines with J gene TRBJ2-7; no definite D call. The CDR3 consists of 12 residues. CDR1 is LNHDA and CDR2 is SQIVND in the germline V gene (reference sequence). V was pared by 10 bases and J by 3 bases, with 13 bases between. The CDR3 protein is CATSSNYYEQYF. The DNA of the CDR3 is TGTGCCACTTCTAGTAATTACTACGAGCAGTACTTC. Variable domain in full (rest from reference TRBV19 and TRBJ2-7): DGGITQSPKYLFRKEGQNVTLSCEQNLNHDAMYWYRQDPGQGLRLIYYSQIVNDFQKGDIAEGYSVSREKKESFPLTVTSAQKNPTAFYLCATSSNYYEQYFGPGTRLTVT.

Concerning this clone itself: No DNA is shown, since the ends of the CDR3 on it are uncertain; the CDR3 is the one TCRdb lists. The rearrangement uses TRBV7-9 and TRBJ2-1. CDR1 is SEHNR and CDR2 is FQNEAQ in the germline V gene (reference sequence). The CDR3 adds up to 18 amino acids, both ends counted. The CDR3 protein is CASSLFGAGLTRDNEQFF.

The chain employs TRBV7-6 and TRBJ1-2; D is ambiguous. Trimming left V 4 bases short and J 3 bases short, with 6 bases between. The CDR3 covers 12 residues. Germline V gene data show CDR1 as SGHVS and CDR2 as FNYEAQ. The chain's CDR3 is CASSSDHYGYTF. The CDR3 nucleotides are TGTGCCAGCAGCTCAGATCACTATGGCTACACCTTC. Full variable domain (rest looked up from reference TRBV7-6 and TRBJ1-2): GAGVSQSPRYKVTKRGQDVALRCDPISGHVSLYWYRQALGQGPEFLTYFNYEAQQDKSGLPNDRFSAERPEGSISTLTIQRTEQRDSAMYRCASSSDHYGYTFGSGTRLTVV.

CDR3 residues: CASSLGQSNSPLHF. CDR3 nucleotide sequence: TGTGCCAGCTCCCTCGGACAGAGTAATTCACCCCTCCACTTT. The chain carries TRBV18 and TRBJ1-6, with TRBD1 as a possible D gene (6 bases). Germline CDR1 and CDR2: KGHSH and LQKENI. This CDR3 region has 14 residues. V lost 6 bases to trimming and J lost 6 bases, with 12 bases between them.

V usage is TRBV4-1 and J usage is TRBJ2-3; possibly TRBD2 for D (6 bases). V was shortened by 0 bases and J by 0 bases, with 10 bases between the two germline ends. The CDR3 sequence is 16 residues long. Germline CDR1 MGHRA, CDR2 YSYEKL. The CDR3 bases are TGCGCCAGCAGCCAAGAGTCGGGGAGGAGCACAGATACGCAGTATTTT. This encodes CASSQESGRSTDTQYF.

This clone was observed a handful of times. The chain's CDR3 is CASSVELGSTEAFF. The DNA of the CDR3 is TGTGCCAGCAGCGTAGAGCTGGGGAGCACTGAAGCTTTCTTT. The J gene is TRBJ1-1, the V gene TRBV9; no firm D call. The CDR3 has 14 amino acids. Trimming stripped 0 bases from V and 4 bases from J, with 10 bases between. The germline V gene encodes CDR1 SGDLS and CDR2 YYNGEE.

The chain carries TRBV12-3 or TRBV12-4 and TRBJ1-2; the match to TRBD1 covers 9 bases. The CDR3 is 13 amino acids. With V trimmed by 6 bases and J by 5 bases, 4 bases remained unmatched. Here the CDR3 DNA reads TGTGCCAGCAGGCCCGGGACAGGGTATGGCTACACCTTC. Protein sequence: CASRPGTGYGYTF.

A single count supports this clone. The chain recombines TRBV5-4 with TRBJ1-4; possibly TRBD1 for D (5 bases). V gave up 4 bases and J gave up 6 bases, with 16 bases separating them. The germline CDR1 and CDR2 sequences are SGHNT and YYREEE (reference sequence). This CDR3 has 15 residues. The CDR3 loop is CASSAEGRLDEKLFF. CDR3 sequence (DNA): TGTGCCAGCAGCGCCGAGGGGCGTCTGGATGAAAAACTGTTTTTT.

The CDR3 DNA reads TGTGCCAGCAGTGAAAGGGGATACGAGCAGTACTTC. Translating gives CASSERGYEQYF. V is TRBV25-1 and J is TRBJ2-7, with D perhaps TRBD1 (5 bases). With 2 bases removed from V and 4 bases from J, the gap between germline ends came to 6 bases. Germline assignment: CDR1 MGHDK and CDR2 SYGVNS. The CDR3 sequence is 12 residues long.

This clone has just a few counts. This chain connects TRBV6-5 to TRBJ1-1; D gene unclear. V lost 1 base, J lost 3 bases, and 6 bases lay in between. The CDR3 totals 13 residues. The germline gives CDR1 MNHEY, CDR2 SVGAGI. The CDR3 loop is CASSYWQDTEAFF. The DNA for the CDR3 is TGTGCCAGCAGTTACTGGCAGGACACTGAAGCTTTCTTT.

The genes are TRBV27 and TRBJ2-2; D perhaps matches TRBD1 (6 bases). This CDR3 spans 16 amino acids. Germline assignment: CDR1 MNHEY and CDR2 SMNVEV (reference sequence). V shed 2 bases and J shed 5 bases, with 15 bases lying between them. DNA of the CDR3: TGTGCCAGCAGTTTAACAGGGAGTAGAGGAACCGGGGAGCTGTTTTTT. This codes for CASSLTGSRGTGELFF.

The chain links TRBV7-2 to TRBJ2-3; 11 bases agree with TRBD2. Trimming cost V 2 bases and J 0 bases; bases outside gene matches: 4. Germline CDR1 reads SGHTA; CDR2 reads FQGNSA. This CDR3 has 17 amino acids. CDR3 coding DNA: TGTGCCAGCAGCTTAACTAGCGGGGGTGCTAGCACAGATACGCAGTATTTT. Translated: CASSLTSGGASTDTQYF.

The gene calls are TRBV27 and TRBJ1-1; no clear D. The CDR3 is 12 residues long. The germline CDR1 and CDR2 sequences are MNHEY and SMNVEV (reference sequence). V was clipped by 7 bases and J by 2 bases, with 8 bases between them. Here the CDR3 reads CASKPDNTEAFF. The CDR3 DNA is TGTGCCAGCAAACCAGATAACACTGAAGCTTTCTTT.

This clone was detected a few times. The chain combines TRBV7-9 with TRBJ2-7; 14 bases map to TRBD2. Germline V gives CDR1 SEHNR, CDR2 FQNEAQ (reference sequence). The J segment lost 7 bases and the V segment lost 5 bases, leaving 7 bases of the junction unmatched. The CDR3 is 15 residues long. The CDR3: CASSPGLAGVGEQYF. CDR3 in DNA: TGTGCCAGCAGCCCGGGACTAGCGGGAGTAGGGGAGCAGTACTTC.